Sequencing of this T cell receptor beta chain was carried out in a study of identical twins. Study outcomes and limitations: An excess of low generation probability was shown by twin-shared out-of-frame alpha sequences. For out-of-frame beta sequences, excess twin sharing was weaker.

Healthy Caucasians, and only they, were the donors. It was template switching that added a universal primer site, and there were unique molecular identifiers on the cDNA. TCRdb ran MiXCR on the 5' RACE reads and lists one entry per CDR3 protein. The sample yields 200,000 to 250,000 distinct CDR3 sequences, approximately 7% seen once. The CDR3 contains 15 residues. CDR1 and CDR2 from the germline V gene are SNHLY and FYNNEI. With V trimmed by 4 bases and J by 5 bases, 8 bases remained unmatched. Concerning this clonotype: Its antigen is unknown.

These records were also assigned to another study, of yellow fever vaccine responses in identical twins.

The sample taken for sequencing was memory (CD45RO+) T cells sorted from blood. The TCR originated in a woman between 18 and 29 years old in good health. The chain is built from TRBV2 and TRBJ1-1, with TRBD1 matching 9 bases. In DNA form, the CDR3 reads TGTGCCAGCAGTGTTACGACAGGGGGAGGTACTGAAGCTTTCTTT. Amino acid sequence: CASSVTTGGGTEAFF.